The 29 T cell receptor beta chains listed next were all sequenced from one sample in a study of response to subunit inactivated influenza vaccine. TCRdb independently ran MiXCR on the RT-PCR reads; one entry per CDR3 protein. The sample consists of about 240,000 distinct CDR3 sequences, 10% to 15% of them appearing once. Source: non-naive T cells sorted from PBMCs, taken 14 days before vaccination. These receptors all stem from a man over 45 who received an inactivated influenza vaccine.

The rearrangement uses TRBV20-1 and TRBJ2-1, with D tentatively TRBD1 (5 bases). CDR1 is DFQATT, CDR2 SNEGSKA, per germline (reference sequence). Deletions cut 2 bases from V and 2 bases from J, with 16 bases between. The length of the CDR3 is 16 residues. The CDR3 DNA is TGCAGTGCTAGACCGCAGGGAAAGGGTACCTACAATGAGCAGTTCTTC. Protein product: CSARPQGKGTYNEQFF.

This clonotype was found a few times. The chain joins TRBV7-2 to TRBJ2-1; 9 bases are shared with TRBD2. Germline V gene data show CDR1 as SGHTA and CDR2 as FQGNSA. V dropped 5 bases and J dropped 13; count of bases not matched to a gene: 15. This CDR3 has 15 amino acids. This CDR3 is CASSQNAQTSGVQFF. The CDR3 coding sequence is TGTGCCAGCAGCCAAAATGCTCAGACTAGCGGAGTTCAGTTCTTC.

The sample holds many counts of this clonotype. The genes are TRBV2 and TRBJ2-5; TRBD2 aligns across 7 bases. The CDR3 contains 13 residues. CDR1 SNHLY and CDR2 FYNNEI come from the germline V gene. V was clipped by 5 bases and J by 5 bases; unmatched bases: 5. The CDR3 protein is CASSRLAGETQYF. In DNA, the CDR3 is TGTGCCAGCAGTCGACTAGCAGGGGAGACCCAGTACTTC.

This clonotype showed up just a few times. CDR3 amino acids: CASSSRLTSGSSTDTQYF. DNA of the CDR3: TGTGCCAGCAGCTCCCGACTAACTAGCGGCTCAAGCACAGATACGCAGTATTTT. This chain joins TRBV7-6 and TRBJ2-3; 8 bases map to TRBD2. The CDR3 consists of 18 residues. The trim removed 4 bases at V and 0 bases at J, leaving 12 bases unmatched. Germline loops: CDR1 SGHVS, CDR2 FNYEAQ.

This clonotype was seen a few times. The rearrangement links TRBV20-1 to TRBJ2-1; 12 bases are a match to TRBD1. There are 14 residues in the CDR3. J lost 9 bases, V lost 3 bases, and 6 bases had no gene match. The germline V gene encodes CDR1 DFQATT and CDR2 SNEGSKA (reference sequence). CDR3 bases: TGCAGTGCTAGCCGGGACAGGGGGCTCACTGAGCAGTTCTTC. Amino acids: CSASRDRGLTEQFF.

This clonotype showed up many times. The gene calls are TRBV9 and TRBJ1-5; 7 positions match TRBD1. This CDR3 spans 15 amino acids. After removal of 4 bases from V and 3 bases from J, the junction contained 7 bases not matched to a gene. Germline V CDR1 and CDR2: SGDLS, YYNGEE. The CDR3 sequence: CASSPETGINQPQHF. The DNA of the CDR3 is TGTGCCAGCAGCCCCGAGACAGGGATCAATCAGCCCCAGCATTTT.

This rearrangement joins TRBV6-5 to TRBJ1-6; 8 nucleotides line up with TRBD1. The V gene's germline CDR1 is MNHEY and CDR2 SVGAGI. The junction had 8 bases not matched to a gene; V was cut back by 4 bases and J by 9 bases. The CDR3 has 15 residues. In DNA form, the CDR3 reads TGTGCCAGCAGTTCCGCCACAGGGGGAGTTTCACCCCTCCACTTT. It is translated as CASSSATGGVSPLHF.

V and J are TRBV5-6 and TRBJ2-7; tentatively, D is TRBD1 or TRBD2 (6 bases each). The CDR3 is 13 residues long. Germline V gene lookup returns CDR1 SGHDT and CDR2 YYEEEE. Deletions cut 5 bases from V and 7 bases from J, with 16 bases between. The CDR3 loop is CASRTRGSWEQYF. CDR3 coding DNA: TGTGCCAGCAGGACTAGGGGGTCGTGGGAGCAGTACTTC.

The V gene is TRBV20-1, the J gene TRBJ2-5; a weak D match, TRBD1 (5 bases). Trimming pared 3 bases from V and 5 bases from J, leaving 10 bases between. This CDR3 region has 12 residues. Germline CDR1 DFQATT, CDR2 SNEGSKA (reference sequence). The chain's CDR3 is CSARAGLETQYF. The CDR3 nucleotides read TGCAGTGCTAGGGCAGGGCTGGAGACCCAGTACTTC.

The rearrangement links TRBV11-2 to TRBJ2-7; possible D gene TRBD2, 6 bases. The CDR3 is 14 residues long. Germline CDR1 reads SGHAT; CDR2 reads FQNNGV. The ends were cut back, 5 bases at V and 7 bases at J, with 18 bases in the middle. CDR3 protein: CASSIWDSTKEQYF. The CDR3 coding sequence is TGTGCCAGCAGCATATGGGACTCGACGAAAGAGCAGTACTTC.

This clonotype was seen a few times. This chain joins TRBV7-9 and TRBJ1-4; D not certain. Germline V gives CDR1 SEHNR, CDR2 FQNEAQ (reference sequence). This CDR3 is 11 amino acids long. V lost 4 bases, J lost 11 bases, and 8 bases lay in between. The CDR3 DNA is TGTGCCAGCAGCTCAGTCGGGAAACTGTTTTTT. Its translation is CASSSVGKLFF.

This clonotype was seen more than once but under ten times. The chain joins TRBV7-2 to TRBJ2-7; 7 bases are shared with TRBD2. This CDR3 region has 15 residues. Germline-derived CDR1 and CDR2 are SGHTA and FQGNSA. V lost 5 bases, J lost 4 bases, and 11 bases stayed unmatched. CDR3 in DNA: TGTGCCAGCAGCCTGAGGGGCGGGGGAGAGTACGAGCAGTACTTC. This gives the protein CASSLRGGGEYEQYF.

DNA of the CDR3: TGTGCCAGTAGTATAAGGGGACAGAACTATGGCTACACCTTC. Amino acid sequence: CASSIRGQNYGYTF. The rearrangement uses TRBV19 and TRBJ1-2; 7 bases fit TRBD1. The germline V gene has CDR1 LNHDA and CDR2 SQIVND (reference sequence). V lost 2 bases, J lost 2 bases, and 2 bases stayed unmatched. The CDR3 length is 14 residues.

This chain uses TRBV27 with TRBJ2-1; 7 bases line up with TRBD1. With V trimmed by 6 bases and J by 3 bases, 5 bases remained unmatched. The germline V gene has CDR1 MNHEY and CDR2 SMNVEV (reference sequence). The CDR3 has 14 amino acids. The DNA of the CDR3 is TGTGCCAGCAGGATACGGACAGGCTACAATGAGCAGTTCTTC. Translated, it gives CASRIRTGYNEQFF.

This clonotype was seen a handful of times. V usage is TRBV7-2 and J usage is TRBJ1-6; 10 nucleotides align to TRBD1. This CDR3 is built from 14 residues. V lost 2 bases, J lost 13 bases, and 5 bases stayed unmatched. CDR1 is SGHTA, CDR2 FQGNSA, per germline. For the CDR3, the DNA is TGTGCCAGCAGCTTACAAAGGGACAGGGGCCCCCTCCACTTT. Its translation: CASSLQRDRGPLHF.

In this sample, this clonotype turned up a few times. The CDR3 here is CAISEEIARGYNEQFF. The DNA of the CDR3 is TGTGCCATCAGTGAGGAGATAGCGCGAGGGTACAATGAGCAGTTCTTC. The chain combines TRBV10-3 with TRBJ2-1, with a tentative D call TRBD2 (5 bases). Germline assignment: CDR1 ENHRY and CDR2 SYGVKD. The CDR3 length is 16 residues. V shed 2 bases and J shed 4 bases, with 15 bases lying between them.

The chain combines TRBV28 with TRBJ2-7; 8 nucleotides match TRBD2. Germline CDR1 MDHEN, CDR2 SYDVKM. Unmatched junction bases numbered 7, after V lost 1 base and J lost 2 bases. The CDR3 is made up of 16 amino acids. The CDR3 DNA reads TGTGCCAGCAGTTTATTGGGGGCGGGGGGACCCTACGAGCAGTACTTC. Protein sequence: CASSLLGAGGPYEQYF.

This clonotype occurred a few times. This rearrangement joins TRBV5-1 to TRBJ1-6, with D possibly matching TRBD1 (6 bases). Per germline, CDR1 SGHRS and CDR2 YFSETQ. The CDR3 spans 15 residues. The V gene lost 0 bases and the J gene lost 6 bases, with 10 bases spanning the gap. CDR3 in amino acids: CASSLVAGVNSPLHF. CDR3 nucleotides: TGCGCCAGCAGCTTGGTGGCAGGGGTTAATTCACCCCTCCACTTT.

The genes are TRBV6-2 or TRBV6-3 and TRBJ2-5; D unresolved. Germline V gene lookup returns CDR1 MNHEY and CDR2 SVGEGT. The CDR3 totals 14 residues. V was trimmed by 2 bases and J by 5 bases, leaving 12 bases between them. The CDR3 DNA is TGTGCCAGCAGTTACGCTGGCATCCGGGAGACCCAGTACTTC. Protein: CASSYAGIRETQYF.

The chain combines TRBV20-1 with TRBJ2-7; D is tentatively TRBD1 or TRBD2 (5 bases each). Trimming removed 6 bases at V and 5 bases at J, with 20 bases between. This CDR3 spans 14 amino acids. Germline CDR1 DFQATT, CDR2 SNEGSKA (reference sequence). The chain's CDR3 is CSAPGWQGVNEQYF. In DNA form, the CDR3 reads TGCAGTGCCCCTGGGTGGCAGGGAGTAAACGAGCAGTACTTC.

V is TRBV14 and J is TRBJ1-6; the D is unclear. CDR1 SGHDN and CDR2 FVKESK come from the germline V gene. The CDR3 has 14 amino acids. Trimming removed 3 bases at V and 0 bases at J, with 3 bases between. The CDR3 loop is CASSQNSYNSPLHF. The CDR3 DNA reads TGTGCCAGCAGCCAGAACTCCTATAATTCACCCCTCCACTTT.

This clonotype showed up many times. This rearrangement joins TRBV7-8 to TRBJ1-2; the D gene is possibly TRBD1 (6 bases). With 2 bases removed from V and 7 bases from J, the gap between germline ends came to 14 bases. The CDR3 sequence is 14 residues long. The germline V gene encodes CDR1 SGHVS and CDR2 FQNEAQ. The DNA of the CDR3 is TGTGCCAGCAGCTTAAATACAGGGAGGGTTGGCTACACCTTC. Its translation: CASSLNTGRVGYTF.

This clonotype has ten or more counts. The gene calls are TRBV5-1 and TRBJ2-6; D is possibly TRBD1 or TRBD2 (5 bases each). The V gene lost 0 bases and the J gene lost 2 bases, with 6 bases spanning the gap. The CDR3 length is 15 residues. CDR1 and CDR2 (germline): SGHRS, YFSETQ. In nucleotides, the CDR3 is TGCGCCAGCAGCTTGGGGGGACCTGGGGCCAACGTCCTGACTTTC. This encodes CASSLGGPGANVLTF.

This clonotype was recorded a few times. This chain uses TRBV5-1 with TRBJ2-2; 7 bases are shared with TRBD1. CDR3 length: 15 amino acids. Trimming took 4 bases from V and 0 from J; bases not matched to a gene: 3. Looked up from germline, CDR1 is SGHRS and CDR2 is YFSETQ. The CDR3 is CASSRDSTNTGELFF. The CDR3 region has the DNA TGCGCCAGCAGCAGGGACAGTACGAACACCGGGGAGCTGTTTTTT.

This clonotype turned up a few times. The chain carries TRBV15 and TRBJ1-5; a possible D gene is TRBD1 (5 bases). In germline, CDR1 is LNHNV, CDR2 YYDKDF (reference sequence). Trimming cost V 4 bases and J 7 bases, with 20 bases left between them. The length of the CDR3 is 16 residues. CDR3: CATSNSWYGASQPQHF. The CDR3 nucleotides are TGTGCCACCAGCAACTCGTGGTACGGGGCCTCGCAGCCCCAGCATTTT.

The chain joins TRBV11-2 to TRBJ2-2; D gene ambiguous. Germline CDR1 and CDR2: SGHAT and FQNNGV. The CDR3 covers 14 residues. V lost 0 bases to trimming and J lost 4 bases, with 6 bases between them. CDR3 DNA sequence: TGTGCCAGCAGCTTAGATCTGGTCACCGGGGAGCTGTTTTTT. Protein product: CASSLDLVTGELFF.

This sequence joins TRBV12-3 or TRBV12-4 and TRBJ2-2, with 9 nucleotides matching TRBD1. The J segment lost 3 bases and the V segment lost 2 bases, leaving 4 bases of the junction unmatched. This CDR3 comprises 16 residues. For the CDR3, the DNA is TGTGCCAGCAGTTTAAGCGGGACAGGGCACACCGGGGAGCTGTTTTTT. Translated, it gives CASSLSGTGHTGELFF.

The chain carries TRBV4-3 and TRBJ2-5, with D perhaps TRBD1 (6 bases). Germline-derived CDR1 and CDR2 are LGHNA and YSLEER. The CDR3 is 16 amino acids. V lost 4 bases to trimming and J lost 1 base, with 16 bases between them. CDR3 DNA: TGCGCCAGCAGCCGCTCACAGGGCCCAACCCAAGAGACCCAGTACTTC. It codes for CASSRSQGPTQETQYF.

The table lists this clonotype with many counts. This chain uses TRBV7-2 with TRBJ2-5, with 8 bases matching TRBD1. V trimming: 5 bases; J trimming: 2 bases; junction bases outside the gene matches: 7. The CDR3 has 15 amino acids. From germline, CDR1 is SGHTA and CDR2 FQGNSA. In nucleotides, the CDR3 is TGTGCCAGCAGCACCATGACAGGGGAGCAAGAGACCCAGTACTTC. It translates to CASSTMTGEQETQYF.